One T cell receptor (beta chain) is described in this entry. Its specificity is unknown. The V gene lost 6 bases and the J gene lost 4 bases, with 18 bases spanning the gap. The CDR3 is made up of 14 amino acids. CDR1 and CDR2 (germline): SQVTM, ANQGSEA. The sample belongs to a study of T cell responses to AZD1222 COVID-19 vaccine. This table comes from immunoSEQ multiplex PCR, and its TCRdb copy is limited to in-frame clones, with some not included. The sample has 150,000 to 200,000 clones, 75% to 90% seen once; the top ten hold about 3%. General study findings and limits: Nearly half of unique spike-specific TCRs reportedly avoided B.1.351 and B.1.1.7 mutated regions. There were mostly white British donors and more females than males, and clonal diversity was possibly underestimated.

Sequenced here: peripheral blood, sampled on day 0 of MenACWY control vaccination. The TCR originated in an adult in good health. The rearrangement links TRBV29-1 to TRBJ1-1; TRBD1 might be the D (5 bases). DNA for the CDR3: TGCAGCGTATTTAGTTTAGGGGTTGGCACTGAAGCTTTCTTT. Translated, it gives CSVFSLGVGTEAFF.